This T cell receptor beta chain was recovered during a study of T-cell reconstitution after alpha-beta-depleted transplantation in children. TCRbeta library preparation incorporated unique molecular identifiers. MiXCR, applied by TCRdb to the PCR reads, yields one record per CDR3 protein. The sample has 440,000 or so distinct CDR3 sequences, 11% seen once. Germline lookup yields CDR1 SGHAT and CDR2 FQNNGV. V lost 0 bases and J lost 2; bases outside the gene matches: 4. CDR3 size: 16 residues. This clonotype came up many times. The sequence was collected from a human donor who donated a stem cell graft to a child with acute myeloid leukemia. The sequences come from PBMCs from the stem cell graft donor, collected from the stem cell graft. V usage is TRBV11-2 and J usage is TRBJ2-1; TRBD2 aligns across 7 bases. The DNA for the CDR3 is TGTGCCAGCAGCTTAGATGGGGGGGGGACCTACAATGAGCAGTTCTTC. Protein sequence: CASSLDGGGTYNEQFF. Combining the CDR3 with reference TRBV11-2 and TRBJ2-1 gives the whole variable domain EAGVAQSPRYKIIEKRQSVAFWCNPISGHATLYWYQQILGQGPKLLIQFQNNGVVDDSQLPKDRFSAERLKGVDSTLKIQPAKLEDSAVYLCASSLDGGGTYNEQFFGPGTRLTVL.